This entry lists 15 T cell receptor beta chains sequenced from one sample in a study of T cells after yellow fever vaccination. Each CDR3 protein gets one entry after TCRdb re-called the 5' RACE reads with MiXCR. The sample includes 150,000 to 200,000 distinct CDR3 sequences, 9.5% to 12% of them seen just once. The material sequenced was CD8+ T cells sorted from PBMCs, taken 15 days after the yellow fever booster vaccination. The receptors shown here come from a man aged 18 to 35 who received the YFV17D yellow fever vaccine.

This clonotype occurred many times. The V gene is TRBV7-9, the J gene TRBJ2-3, with D maybe TRBD1 (5 bases). Germline values: CDR1 SEHNR, CDR2 FQNEAQ (reference sequence). CDR3 size: 16 residues. The V and J ends lost 1 base and 6 bases respectively, with 17 bases between them. This CDR3 reads CASSLVGPKGIDTQYF. CDR3 nucleotides: TGTGCCAGCAGCTTAGTTGGACCCAAGGGGATCGATACGCAGTATTTT.

The chain joins TRBV12-3 or TRBV12-4 to TRBJ1-1, with a tentative D call TRBD1 (5 bases). V was shortened by 2 bases and J by 4 bases, with 8 bases between the two germline ends. CDR3 size: 13 residues. In DNA form, the CDR3 reads TGTGCCAGCAGTTTACAGGGACCCACTGAAGCTTTCTTT. Its protein product is CASSLQGPTEAFF.

The J gene is TRBJ2-7, the V gene TRBV10-2; no clear D. The CDR3 is 13 amino acids. Trimming removed 6 bases at V and 4 bases at J, with 13 bases between. The V gene's germline CDR1 is WSHSY and CDR2 SAAADI. The CDR3: CASSADGPYEQYF. The CDR3, as DNA: TGCGCCAGCAGCGCAGATGGCCCGTACGAGCAGTACTTC.

CDR3 nucleotide sequence: TGTGCCAGCAGCCAAGGGGATGAGCAGTTCTTC. It encodes CASSQGDEQFF. The chain carries TRBV14 and TRBJ2-1; D is undetermined. V dropped 1 base and J dropped 8 bases, with 3 bases sitting between them. In germline, CDR1 is SGHDN, CDR2 FVKESK. CDR3 length equals 11 residues.

The J gene is TRBJ2-6, the V gene TRBV29-1, with D possibly TRBD2 on 6 matching bases. V lost 4 bases and J lost 0, with 13 bases in between. From germline, CDR1 is SQVTM and CDR2 ANQGSEA. The CDR3 runs to 16 residues. For the CDR3, the DNA is TGCAGCGTTGCCGCTGCGGACTACTCTGGGGCCAACGTCCTGACTTTC. It translates to CSVAAADYSGANVLTF.

This clonotype appeared many times. The rearrangement uses TRBV20-1 and TRBJ2-5; D may be TRBD1 or TRBD2 (6 bases each). CDR1 and CDR2 (germline): DFQATT, SNEGSKA (reference sequence). The CDR3 sequence is 13 residues long. Trimming stripped 6 bases from V and 5 bases from J, with 16 bases between. CDR3 sequence reads: CSAGPGAWETQYF. The DNA for the CDR3 is TGCAGTGCCGGGCCGGGGGCCTGGGAGACCCAGTACTTC.

This clonotype has a count of ten or more. V gene TRBV29-1 combines with J gene TRBJ2-1; D might be TRBD1 or TRBD2, each matching 7 bases. V gave up 6 bases and J gave up 8 bases, with 17 bases separating them. The CDR3 sequence is 13 residues long. CDR1 and CDR2 (germline): SQVTM, ANQGSEA. Here the CDR3 DNA reads TGCAGCGTCTGGGGGCAGGGGGGGGATGAGCAGTTCTTC. It encodes CSVWGQGGDEQFF.

V and J are TRBV11-2 and TRBJ1-3; D ambiguous. CDR1 is SGHAT, CDR2 FQNNGV, per germline. This CDR3 has 15 residues. V was cut by 1 base and J by 2 bases, with 9 bases left in between. The CDR3 coding sequence is TGTGCCAGCAGCTTAGTCGTTGGAGCTGGAAACACCATATATTTT. Amino acids: CASSLVVGAGNTIYF.

This clonotype came up a few times. The chain is built from TRBV6-1 and TRBJ1-1; D remains unclear. Germline CDR1 reads MNHNS; CDR2 reads SASEGT. This CDR3 has 13 amino acids. V was clipped by 7 bases and J by 0 bases, with 9 bases between them. The CDR3 loop reads CASMERMNTEAFF. DNA for the CDR3: TGTGCCAGCATGGAGAGAATGAACACTGAAGCTTTCTTT.

The gene calls are TRBV30 and TRBJ2-1; 10 bases are shared with TRBD1. The CDR3 spans 16 residues. From germline, CDR1 is GTSNPN and CDR2 SVGIG (reference sequence). V dropped 0 bases and J dropped 5; count of bases not matched to a gene: 7. The CDR3 sequence: CAWSVMGQGINNEQFF. CDR3 in DNA: TGTGCCTGGAGTGTGATGGGACAGGGGATTAACAATGAGCAGTTCTTC.

The table lists this clonotype with a few counts. The chain is built from TRBV20-1 and TRBJ2-5; TRBD1 matches 9 bases. Germline V lookup: CDR1 DFQATT, CDR2 SNEGSKA (reference sequence). There are 16 residues in the CDR3. J gave up 2 bases and V 3 bases, and 10 bases lay outside the gene matches. Here the CDR3 DNA reads TGCAGTGCTAGTCCTAAACAGGGGGCATGGCAAGAGACCCAGTACTTC. Translation gives CSASPKQGAWQETQYF.

The gene calls are TRBV29-1 and TRBJ1-1; TRBD1 matches at 7 bases. V was pared by 4 bases and J by 1 base, with 15 bases of the junction left unmatched. The germline V gene has CDR1 SQVTM and CDR2 ANQGSEA. The CDR3 length is 17 residues. CDR3 DNA sequence: TGCAGCGTTGTCGGTTTCAGGGGGGAGGGACCGAACACTGAAGCTTTCTTT. Translation gives CSVVGFRGEGPNTEAFF.

This clonotype was recorded many times. The chain carries TRBV7-3 and TRBJ2-1; 7 nucleotides line up with TRBD1. The CDR3 loop spans 14 amino acids. Unmatched junction bases numbered 3, after V lost 3 bases and J lost 4 bases. Per germline, CDR1 SGHTA and CDR2 FQGTGA. The CDR3 bases are TGTGCCAGCAGCTTGTCAGGGGGTTACAATGAGCAGTTCTTC. This translates into CASSLSGGYNEQFF.

The V gene is TRBV3-1, the J gene TRBJ2-5; D call uncertain. CDR1 and CDR2 (germline): LGHDT, YNNKEL (reference sequence). V was pared by 3 bases and J by 4 bases, with 12 bases between. The CDR3 is 14 residues long. The CDR3 sequence: CASSHTDPPETQYF. DNA of the CDR3: TGTGCCAGCAGCCACACAGACCCCCCAGAGACCCAGTACTTC.

This clonotype was recorded a few times. The chain has TRBV4-3 and TRBJ2-1; unclear D gene. CDR1 and CDR2 from the germline V gene are LGHNA and YSLEER. V lost 0 bases and J lost 9, with 12 bases in between. There are 14 residues in the CDR3. The CDR3 nucleotides are TGCGCCAGCAGCCAAGAACCCTCTAGTACTGAGCAGTTCTTC. Encoded protein: CASSQEPSSTEQFF.